These T cell receptor beta chains were read from a single sample in a study of cytomegalovirus exposure and HLA in healthy donors. Clones were sequenced by immunoSEQ multiplex PCR, and TCRdb holds only the in-frame ones, with some missing. The table has roughly 150,000 clones, 75% seen once. The sample consisted of PBMCs. These receptors originate from a man aged 18 to 35 in good health and CMV-seropositive. Each CDR3 is given with its conserved first and last residue. Fields, in order: J gene, D gene, V gene, clone size, CDR3 DNA, CDR3 protein. The D gene is left open where the match is weak. Clone size is given for some rows only: seen once, a few or many times, or a class if the clone is expanded.

TRBJ1-4,.,TRBV5-1,.,TGCGCCAGCAGCCTGAGTCAGACAATTAATGAAAAACTGTTTTTT,CASSLSQTINEKLFF
TRBJ2-5,.,TRBV29-1,.,TGCAGCGCTTTAGGTGGAGGTGGGACCCAGTACTTC,CSALGGGGTQYF
TRBJ2-3,TRBD1,TRBV5-1,.,TGCGCCAGCAGCCAGGACAGGCCCCCAGATACGCAGTATTTT,CASSQDRPPDTQYF
TRBJ2-2,TRBD2,TRBV19,.,TGTGCCAGTACTATAGCGGGAGTGGACACCGGGGAGCTGTTTTTT,CASTIAGVDTGELFF
TRBJ2-3,.,TRBV5-1,.,TGCGCCAGCAGCTTGGTCGAGCGGACCACAGATACGCAGTATTTT,CASSLVERTTDTQYF
TRBJ2-7,.,TRBV2,.,TGTGCCAGCAGGCCGCGGAGCGAGCAGTACTTC,CASRPRSEQYF
TRBJ2-7,.,TRBV14,once,TGTGCCAGCAGCCAAGATCCGAGCTCGAAGCAGTACTTC,CASSQDPSSKQYF
TRBJ2-3,.,TRBV15,.,TGTGCCACCAGCAGAGATAGTGATACGCAGTATTTT,CATSRDSDTQYF
TRBJ2-1,TRBD2,TRBV7-9,.,TGTGCCAGCAGCAGAAGGGACTACGTCTGTGAGCAGTTCTTC,CASSRRDYVCEQFF
TRBJ2-1,TRBD1,TRBV5-1,.,TGCGCCAGCAGCTTGGCGGGACAGAGCTCCTACAATGAGCAGTTCTTC,CASSLAGQSSYNEQFF
TRBJ2-4,.,TRBV27,once,TGTGCCAGCAGTTCAAGGCGCGGGACAGCAAGTAAACTAGCCAAAAACATTCAGTACTTC,CASSSRRGTASKLAKNIQYF
TRBJ1-5,.,TRBV19,few,TGTGCCAGTAGTGTGCAAAGGGGGAATCAGCCCCAGCATTTT,CASSVQRGNQPQHF
TRBJ2-7,TRBD1,TRBV6-5,.,TGTGCCATCGACAGGGCCACTTACGAGCAGTACTTC,CAIDRATYEQYF
TRBJ2-7,TRBD2,TRBV5-1,few,TGCGCCAGCAGCTTGGTATTAGCGGGAGTGGGCGAGCAGTACTTC,CASSLVLAGVGEQYF
TRBJ2-1,TRBD2,TRBV30,once,TGTGCCTGGAGTGCCGCCTTCCTAGCGGGAGGTGAGCAGTTCTTC,CAWSAAFLAGGEQFF
TRBJ2-5,.,TRBV5-4,.,TGTGCCAGCAGCCCCTCCAGCGGAGCCCAAGAGACCCAGTACTTC,CASSPSSGAQETQYF
TRBJ1-2,TRBD1,TRBV10-3,.,TGTGCCATCAGTGGGTCGACAGGGGAACTGCGCGGCTACACCTTC,CAISGSTGELRGYTF
TRBJ2-7,.,TRBV4-1,.,TGCGCCAGCAGCCTCCTGGGACTCGCGTCCTACGAGCAGTACTTC,CASSLLGLASYEQYF
TRBJ2-3,.,TRBV7-9,.,TGTGCCAGCAGCCACATGACCGGAGTCACAGATACGCAGTATTTT,CASSHMTGVTDTQYF
TRBJ2-3,TRBD2,TRBV27,.,TGTGCCAGCAACCCTACCGGGACTAGGCCCACAGATACGCAGTATTTT,CASNPTGTRPTDTQYF
TRBJ2-4,.,TRBV27,.,TGTGCCAGCAGTGAATCTCCCACGGGGGAGCCCAGCATTCAGTACTTC,CASSESPTGEPSIQYF
TRBJ2-1,TRBD2,TRBV9,.,TGTGCCAGCAGCACTACTAGCGCCGATGAGCAGTTCTTC,CASSTTSADEQFF
TRBJ1-3,.,TRBV28,.,TGTGCCAGCAGTCCGGGGGGCAGGCTCGGAAACACCATATATTTT,CASSPGGRLGNTIYF